Presented here are 4 T cell receptor beta chains from one specimen sequenced in a study of shared clonotypes between healthy human individuals. Assay: immunoSEQ multiplex PCR; the TCRdb copy retains only in-frame clones and omits some. The table shows 1,500,000 or so clones, with approximately 98.5% occurring only once. Sequenced material: naive CD4+ T cells sorted from blood. Noted subset: CD45RA+ positively selected. The receptor set was obtained from a man in his thirties or forties in good health.

The chain recombines TRBV7-2 with TRBJ2-1; D unclear. The V gene's germline CDR1 is SGHTA and CDR2 FQGNSA. Trimming left V 5 bases short and J 2 bases short, with 16 bases between. CDR3 size: 16 residues. CDR3 residues: CASSPTRVTAYNEQFF. The CDR3 nucleotides are TGTGCCAGCAGCCCTACTCGCGTAACGGCCTACAATGAGCAGTTCTTC. Full variable domain (outside the CDR3, taken from reference TRBV7-2 and TRBJ2-1): GAGVSQSPSNKVTEKGKDVELRCDPISGHTALYWYRQSLGQGLEFLIYFQGNSAPDKSGLPSDRFSAERTGGSVSTLTIQRTQQEDSAVYLCASSPTRVTAYNEQFFGPGTRLTVL.

V usage is TRBV7-8 and J usage is TRBJ2-3; TRBD2 aligns across 11 bases. This CDR3 has 14 residues. Germline CDR1 is SGHVS and CDR2 is FQNEAQ. The V gene end was trimmed by 6 bases and the J gene end by 7 bases; junction bases not matched to a gene: 6. The CDR3 DNA is TGTGCCAGCAGTGCTAGCGGGAGGTTGAATACGCAGTATTTT. Translation: CASSASGRLNTQYF.

The V and J genes are TRBV6-5 and TRBJ2-2, with a tentative D call TRBD2 (5 bases). CDR1 and CDR2 from the germline V gene are MNHEY and SVGAGI. Trimming removed 8 bases from V and 1 base from J, with 8 bases in between. The CDR3 is 13 residues long. This CDR3 reads CASGRGNTGELFF. In DNA, the CDR3 is TGTGCCAGCGGGAGAGGGAACACCGGGGAGCTGTTTTTT.

This clone came up once. V and J are TRBV20-1 and TRBJ2-7; no clear D. The germline CDR1 and CDR2 sequences are DFQATT and SNEGSKA (reference sequence). V was pared by 1 base and J by 3 bases, with 4 bases between. This CDR3 contains 11 residues. CDR3 region: CSARADYEQYF. CDR3 sequence (DNA): TGCAGTGCTAGAGCGGACTACGAGCAGTACTTC.